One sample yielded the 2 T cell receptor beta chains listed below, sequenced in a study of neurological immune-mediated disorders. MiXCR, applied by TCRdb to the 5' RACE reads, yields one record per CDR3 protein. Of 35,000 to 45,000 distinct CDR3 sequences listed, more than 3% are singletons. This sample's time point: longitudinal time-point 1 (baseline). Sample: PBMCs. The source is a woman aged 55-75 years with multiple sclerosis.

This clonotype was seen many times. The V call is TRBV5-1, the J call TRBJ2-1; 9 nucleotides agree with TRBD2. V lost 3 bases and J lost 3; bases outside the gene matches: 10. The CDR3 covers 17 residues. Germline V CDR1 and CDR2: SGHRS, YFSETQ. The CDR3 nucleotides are TGCGCCAGCAGCTCCCGACGATCGACTAGCGGCTACAATGAGCAGTTCTTC. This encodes CASSSRRSTSGYNEQFF. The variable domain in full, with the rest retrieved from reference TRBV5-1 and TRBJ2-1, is KAGVTQTPRYLIKTRGQQVTLSCSPISGHRSVSWYQQTPGQGLQFLFEYFSETQRNKGNFPGRFSGRQFSNSRSEMNVSTLELGDSALYLCASSSRRSTSGYNEQFFGPGTRLTVL.

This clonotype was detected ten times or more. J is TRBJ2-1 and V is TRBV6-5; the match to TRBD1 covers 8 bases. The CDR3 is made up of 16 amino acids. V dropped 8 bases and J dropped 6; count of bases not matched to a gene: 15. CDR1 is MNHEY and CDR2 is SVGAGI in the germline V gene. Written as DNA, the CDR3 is TGTGCCAGCCAAGTTGAGGGTACAGGGGGGTTCAATGAGCAGTTCTTC. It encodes CASQVEGTGGFNEQFF.